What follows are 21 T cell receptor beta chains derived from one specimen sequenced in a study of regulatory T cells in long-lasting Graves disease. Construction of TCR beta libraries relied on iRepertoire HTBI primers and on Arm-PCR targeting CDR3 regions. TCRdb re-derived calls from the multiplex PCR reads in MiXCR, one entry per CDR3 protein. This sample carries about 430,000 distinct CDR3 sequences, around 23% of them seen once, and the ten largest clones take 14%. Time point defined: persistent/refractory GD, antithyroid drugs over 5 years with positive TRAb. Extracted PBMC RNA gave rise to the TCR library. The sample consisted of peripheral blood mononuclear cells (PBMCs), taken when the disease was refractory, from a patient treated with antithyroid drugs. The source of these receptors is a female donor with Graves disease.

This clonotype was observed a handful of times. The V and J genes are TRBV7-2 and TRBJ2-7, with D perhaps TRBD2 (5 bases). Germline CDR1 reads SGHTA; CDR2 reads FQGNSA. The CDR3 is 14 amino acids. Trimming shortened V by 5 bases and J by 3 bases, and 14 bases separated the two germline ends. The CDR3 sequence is CASSLVGLFYEQYF. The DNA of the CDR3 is TGTGCCAGCAGCCTCGTCGGACTCTTCTACGAGCAGTACTTC. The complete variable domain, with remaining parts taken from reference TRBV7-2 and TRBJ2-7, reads GAGVSQSPSNKVTEKGKDVELRCDPISGHTALYWYRQSLGQGLEFLIYFQGNSAPDKSGLPSDRFSAERTGGSVSTLTIQRTQQEDSAVYLCASSLVGLFYEQYFGPGTRLTVT.

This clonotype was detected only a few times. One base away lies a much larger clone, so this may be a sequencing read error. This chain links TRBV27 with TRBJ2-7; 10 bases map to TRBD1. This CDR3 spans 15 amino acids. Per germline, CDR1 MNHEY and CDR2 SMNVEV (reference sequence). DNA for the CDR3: TGTGCCGGCAGTTTAAGCGGGACAGGGGCCTACGAGCAGTACTTC. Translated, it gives CAGSLSGTGAYEQYF.

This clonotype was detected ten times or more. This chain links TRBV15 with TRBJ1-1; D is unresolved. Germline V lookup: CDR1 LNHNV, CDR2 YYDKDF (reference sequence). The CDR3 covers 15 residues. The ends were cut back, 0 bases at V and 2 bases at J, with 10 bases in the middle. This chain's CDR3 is CATSRDRTFNTEAFF. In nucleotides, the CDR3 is TGTGCCACCAGCAGAGATCGTACGTTTAACACTGAAGCTTTCTTT.

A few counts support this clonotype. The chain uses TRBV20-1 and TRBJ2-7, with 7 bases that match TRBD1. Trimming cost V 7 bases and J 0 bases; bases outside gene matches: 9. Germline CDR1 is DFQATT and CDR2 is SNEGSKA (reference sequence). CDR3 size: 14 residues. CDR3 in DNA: TGCAGTGGCACTCTCGCAGGGGGCTCCTACGAGCAGTACTTC. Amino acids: CSGTLAGGSYEQYF.

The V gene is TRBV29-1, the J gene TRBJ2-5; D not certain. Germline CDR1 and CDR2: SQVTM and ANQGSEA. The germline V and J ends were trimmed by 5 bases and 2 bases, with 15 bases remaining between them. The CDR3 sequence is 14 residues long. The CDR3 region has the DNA TGCAGCGTTTTTCCGGTCCTTGTTCAAGAGACCCAGTACTTC. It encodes CSVFPVLVQETQYF.

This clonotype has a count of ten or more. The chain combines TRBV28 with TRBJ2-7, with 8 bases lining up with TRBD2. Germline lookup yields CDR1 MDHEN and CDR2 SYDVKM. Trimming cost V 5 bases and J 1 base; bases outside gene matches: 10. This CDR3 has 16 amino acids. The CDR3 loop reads CASSLRALAVSYEQYF. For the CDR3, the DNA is TGTGCCAGCAGTCTCAGGGCACTAGCGGTATCCTACGAGCAGTACTTC.

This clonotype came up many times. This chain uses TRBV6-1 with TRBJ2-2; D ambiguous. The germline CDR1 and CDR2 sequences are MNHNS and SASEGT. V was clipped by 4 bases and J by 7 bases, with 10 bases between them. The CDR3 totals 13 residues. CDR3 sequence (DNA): TGTGCCAGCAGTGCCGGCCCTGTCGGGGAGCTGTTTTTT. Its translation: CASSAGPVGELFF.

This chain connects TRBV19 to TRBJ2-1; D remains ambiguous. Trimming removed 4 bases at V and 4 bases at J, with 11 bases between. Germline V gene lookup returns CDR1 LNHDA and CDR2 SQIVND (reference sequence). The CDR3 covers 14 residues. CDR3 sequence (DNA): TGTGCCAGTAGTAATGACGTACAGTACAATGAGCAGTTCTTC. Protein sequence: CASSNDVQYNEQFF.

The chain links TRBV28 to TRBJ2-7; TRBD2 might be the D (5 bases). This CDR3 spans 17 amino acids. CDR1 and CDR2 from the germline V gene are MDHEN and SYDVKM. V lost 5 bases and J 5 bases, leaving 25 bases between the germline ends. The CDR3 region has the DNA TGTGCCAGCAGTCCTAGAGGGAACACCGGGGAGCCCAACGAGCAGTACTTC. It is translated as CASSPRGNTGEPNEQYF.

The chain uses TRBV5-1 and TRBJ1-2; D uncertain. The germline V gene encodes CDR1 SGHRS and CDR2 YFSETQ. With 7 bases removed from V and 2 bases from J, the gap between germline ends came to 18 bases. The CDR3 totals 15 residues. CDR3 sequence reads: CASRTSPTENYGYTF. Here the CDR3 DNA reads TGCGCCAGCCGAACCAGCCCCACGGAGAACTATGGCTACACCTTC.

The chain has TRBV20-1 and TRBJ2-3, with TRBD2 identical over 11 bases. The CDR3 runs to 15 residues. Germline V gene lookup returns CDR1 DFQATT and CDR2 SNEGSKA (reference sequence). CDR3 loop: CSVGSGRASTDTQYF. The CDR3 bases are TGCAGCGTCGGTAGCGGGAGGGCCAGCACAGATACGCAGTATTTT.

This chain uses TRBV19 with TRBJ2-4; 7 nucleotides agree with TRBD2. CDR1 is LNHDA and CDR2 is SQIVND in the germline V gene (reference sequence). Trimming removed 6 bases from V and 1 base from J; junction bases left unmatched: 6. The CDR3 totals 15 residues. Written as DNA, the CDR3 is TGTGCCAGTAGCCTCCGAGCGGGGGCCAAAAACATTCAGTACTTC. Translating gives CASSLRAGAKNIQYF.

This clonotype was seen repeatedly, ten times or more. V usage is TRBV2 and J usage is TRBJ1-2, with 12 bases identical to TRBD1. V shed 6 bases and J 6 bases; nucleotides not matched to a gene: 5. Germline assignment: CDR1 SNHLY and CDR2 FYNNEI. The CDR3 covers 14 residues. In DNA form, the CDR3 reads TGTGCCAGCAGCCCGGGACAGGGGGCACATGGCTACACCTTC. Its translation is CASSPGQGAHGYTF.

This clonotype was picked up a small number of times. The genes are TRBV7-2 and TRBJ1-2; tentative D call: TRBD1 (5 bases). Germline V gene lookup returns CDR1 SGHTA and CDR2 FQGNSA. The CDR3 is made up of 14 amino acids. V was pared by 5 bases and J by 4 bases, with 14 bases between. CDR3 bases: TGTGCCAGCAGCCCGGATGGGGGAGGCTATGGCTACACCTTC. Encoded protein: CASSPDGGGYGYTF.

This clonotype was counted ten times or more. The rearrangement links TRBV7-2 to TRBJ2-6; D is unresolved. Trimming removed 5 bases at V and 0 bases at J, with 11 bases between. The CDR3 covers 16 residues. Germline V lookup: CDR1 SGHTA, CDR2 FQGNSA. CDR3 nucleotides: TGTGCCAGCAGCCCCTTTGGGTCCTCTGGGGCCAACGTCCTGACTTTC. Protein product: CASSPFGSSGANVLTF.

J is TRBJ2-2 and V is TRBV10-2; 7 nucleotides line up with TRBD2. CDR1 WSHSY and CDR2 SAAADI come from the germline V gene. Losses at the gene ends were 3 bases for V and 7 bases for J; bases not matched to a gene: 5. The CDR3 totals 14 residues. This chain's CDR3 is CASSDGRQGGELFF. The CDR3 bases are TGCGCCAGCAGTGACGGGAGGCAAGGCGGGGAGCTGTTTTTT.

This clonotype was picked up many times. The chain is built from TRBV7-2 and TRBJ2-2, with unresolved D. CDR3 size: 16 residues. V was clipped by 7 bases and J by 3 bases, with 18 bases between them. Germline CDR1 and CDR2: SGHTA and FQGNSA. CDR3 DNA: TGTGCCAGCACCCCCCCTTGGGGTTTCGACACCGGGGAGCTGTTTTTT. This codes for CASTPPWGFDTGELFF.

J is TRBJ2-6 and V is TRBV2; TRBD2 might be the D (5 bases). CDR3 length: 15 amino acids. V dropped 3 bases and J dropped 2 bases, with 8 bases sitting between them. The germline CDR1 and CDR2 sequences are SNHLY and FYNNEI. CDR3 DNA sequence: TGTGCCAGCAGTGAGGGGAGACCTGGGGCCAACGTCCTGACTTTC. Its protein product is CASSEGRPGANVLTF.

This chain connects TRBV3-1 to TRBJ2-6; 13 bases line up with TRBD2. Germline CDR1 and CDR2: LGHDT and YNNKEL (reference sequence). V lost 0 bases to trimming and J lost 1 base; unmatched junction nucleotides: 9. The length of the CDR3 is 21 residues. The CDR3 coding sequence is TGTGCCAGCAGCCAAGAGCTCGCTAGACTAGCGGGAGGATCTGGGGCCAACGTCCTGACTTTC. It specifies CASSQELARLAGGSGANVLTF.

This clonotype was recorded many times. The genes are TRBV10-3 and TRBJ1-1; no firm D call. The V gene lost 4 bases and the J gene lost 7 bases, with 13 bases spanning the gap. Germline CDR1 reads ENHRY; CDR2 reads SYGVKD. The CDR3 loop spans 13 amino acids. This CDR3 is CAISGRFSNEAFF. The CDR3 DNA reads TGTGCCATCAGTGGACGGTTTAGCAATGAAGCTTTCTTT.

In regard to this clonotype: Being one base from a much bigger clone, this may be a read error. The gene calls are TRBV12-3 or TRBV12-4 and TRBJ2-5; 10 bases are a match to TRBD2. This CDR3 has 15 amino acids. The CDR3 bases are TGTGCCGGCAGCCCACCGGGACTAGCGAGAGAGACCCAGTACTTC. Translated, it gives CAGSPPGLARETQYF.